The clone carrying this TCR beta chain showed up just once. The PCR had 60 Vbeta and 13 Jbeta primers. The protocol was immunoSEQ multiplex PCR, while the TCRdb copy is restricted to in-frame clones and leaves out a portion. This table has about 120,000 clones, 81% appearing once. The data are from a study of cytomegalovirus exposure and HLA in healthy donors. The junction had 3 bases not matched to a gene; V was cut back by 2 bases and J by 5 bases. The CDR3 sequence is 13 residues long. Germline CDR1 reads SGHRS; CDR2 reads YFSETQ. The receptor comes from a woman between 40 and 50 years old in good health and CMV-seronegative. The sequenced sample consisted of PBMCs. The V and J genes are TRBV5-1 and TRBJ1-1; TRBD1 matches at 7 bases. The CDR3, as DNA: TGCGCCAGCAGCTTAACAGGGGAGACTGAAGCTTTCTTT. This codes for CASSLTGETEAFF. The entire variable domain, with the rest obtained from reference TRBV5-1 and TRBJ1-1, is as follows: KAGVTQTPRYLIKTRGQQVTLSCSPISGHRSVSWYQQTPGQGLQFLFEYFSETQRNKGNFPGRFSGRQFSNSRSEMNVSTLELGDSALYLCASSLTGETEAFFGQGTRLTVV.